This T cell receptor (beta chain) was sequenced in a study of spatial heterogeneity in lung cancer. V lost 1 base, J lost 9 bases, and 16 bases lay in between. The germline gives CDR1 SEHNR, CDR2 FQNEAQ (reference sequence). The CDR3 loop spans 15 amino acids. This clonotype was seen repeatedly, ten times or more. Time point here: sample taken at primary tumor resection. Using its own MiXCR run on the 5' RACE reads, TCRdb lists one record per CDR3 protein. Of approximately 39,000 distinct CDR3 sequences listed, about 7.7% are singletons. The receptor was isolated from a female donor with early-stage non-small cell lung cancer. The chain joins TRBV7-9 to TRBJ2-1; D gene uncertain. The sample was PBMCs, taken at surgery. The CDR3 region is CASSLEESSPGEQFF. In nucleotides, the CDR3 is TGTGCCAGCAGCTTAGAAGAGAGTAGCCCCGGTGAGCAGTTCTTC.